Listed here are 13 T cell receptor beta chains from one sample, sequenced in a study of blood T cell repertoires in COVID-19. TCRdb's copy holds only in-frame clones and misses some; the assay was immunoSEQ multiplex PCR. The sample records under 150,000 clones, around four fifths being singletons. The sample taken for sequencing was peripheral blood. These receptors all stem from a human donor in a cohort sampled during active COVID-19.

The chain combines TRBV19 with TRBJ1-1, with a weak D call TRBD1 (6 bases). The CDR3 covers 15 residues. Trimming pared 6 bases from V and 2 bases from J, leaving 16 bases between. Germline CDR1 reads LNHDA; CDR2 reads SQIVND (reference sequence). The CDR3 DNA reads TGTGCCAGTAGGAGGTCCCAGGGGCCCAACACTGAAGCTTTCTTT. As protein: CASRRSQGPNTEAFF.

The chain has TRBV29-1 and TRBJ2-3; maybe TRBD1 (5 bases). Trimming pared 6 bases from V and 4 bases from J, leaving 11 bases between. The CDR3 totals 12 residues. CDR1 and CDR2 (germline): SQVTM, ANQGSEA. The DNA of the CDR3 is TGCAGCGTCGTCCCCAGGGCAGATACGCAGTATTTT. As protein: CSVVPRADTQYF.

A single count supports this clone. The rearrangement uses TRBV11-3 and TRBJ2-1; 12 nucleotides match TRBD2. Germline values: CDR1 SGHNT, CDR2 YENEEA. This CDR3 has 15 residues. The ends lost 5 bases at V and 5 bases at J; junction bases unmatched: 4. Here the CDR3 DNA reads TGTGCCAGCAGCCAAGGACTAGCGGGGAACAATGAGCAGTTCTTC. Translated, it gives CASSQGLAGNNEQFF. The full variable domain, with the rest looked up from reference TRBV11-3 and TRBJ2-1, is EAGVVQSPRYKIIEKKQPVAFWCNPISGHNTLYWYLQNLGQGPELLIRYENEEAVDDSQLPKDRFSAERLKGVDSTLKIQPAELGDSAVYLCASSQGLAGNNEQFFGPGTRLTVL.

V gene TRBV6-6 combines with J gene TRBJ2-7; D is unresolved. The CDR3 sequence is 15 residues long. Trimming shortened V by 5 bases and J by 0 bases, and 14 bases separated the two germline ends. Per germline, CDR1 MNHNY and CDR2 SVGAGI (reference sequence). CDR3 sequence: CASSPTGSSSYEQYF. The DNA for the CDR3 is TGTGCCAGCAGTCCAACCGGGTCCAGCTCCTACGAGCAGTACTTC.

The rearrangement links TRBV5-6 to TRBJ1-2; D perhaps matches TRBD1 (6 bases). Germline V gene sequence: CDR1 SGHDT, CDR2 YYEEEE. The CDR3 extends over 14 amino acids. Trimming took off 4 bases at V and 6 bases at J, with 16 bases between the two ends. CDR3 amino acids: CASSGQSPANGYTF. DNA for the CDR3: TGTGCCAGCAGCGGACAGAGCCCCGCGAATGGCTACACCTTC.

The chain carries TRBV28 and TRBJ1-3; 12 bases line up with TRBD1. The length of the CDR3 is 16 residues. The trim removed 6 bases at V and 4 bases at J, leaving 7 bases unmatched. Germline CDR1 MDHEN, CDR2 SYDVKM. CDR3 bases: TGTGCCAGCAGAGCTCGGGGGACAGGGGGCGGAAACACCATATATTTT. It specifies CASRARGTGGGNTIYF.

This clone has more than one count but fewer than ten. The V call is TRBV7-8, the J call TRBJ1-1, with 9 bases fitting TRBD1. V lost 4 bases and J lost 4; bases outside the gene matches: 4. This CDR3 has 14 amino acids. Per the germline V gene, CDR1 is SGHVS and CDR2 is FQNEAQ. The CDR3 loop is CASSSGQGPTEAFF. DNA for the CDR3: TGTGCCAGCAGCTCGGGACAGGGCCCCACTGAAGCTTTCTTT.

CDR3 sequence: CASSQPGQGKTQYF. The CDR3 bases are TGTGCCAGCAGCCAGCCGGGACAGGGAAAGACCCAGTACTTC. The genes are TRBV3-1 (or the pseudogene TRBV3-2) and TRBJ2-5; 9 bases align to TRBD1. Germline V gene data show CDR1 as LGHDT and CDR2 as YNNKEL (reference sequence). The ends lost 3 bases at V and 6 bases at J; junction bases unmatched: 5. This CDR3 contains 14 residues.

V is TRBV7-8 and J is TRBJ2-7, with 11 bases matching TRBD2. The CDR3 loop spans 16 amino acids. J was trimmed by 5 bases and V by 4 bases; bases with no gene match: 10. The germline V gene has CDR1 SGHVS and CDR2 FQNEAQ. The CDR3: CASSSKTGTSGDEQYF. In DNA, the CDR3 is TGTGCCAGCAGCTCGAAGACAGGGACTAGCGGTGACGAGCAGTACTTC.

The rearrangement links TRBV19 to TRBJ2-4, with a weak D call TRBD1 (5 bases). Germline assignment: CDR1 LNHDA and CDR2 SQIVND (reference sequence). The CDR3 loop spans 14 amino acids. Trimming took 9 bases from V and 0 from J, leaving 12 bases between them. The CDR3, as DNA: TGTGCCAGCTCAGGGAAGGCAGCCAAAAACATTCAGTACTTC. Residues: CASSGKAAKNIQYF.

The rearrangement uses TRBV28 and TRBJ1-2; D possibly corresponds to TRBD1 (5 bases). V lost 6 bases and J lost 0, with 17 bases in between. Germline V gene lookup returns CDR1 MDHEN and CDR2 SYDVKM. This CDR3 region has 16 residues. CDR3 DNA sequence: TGTGCCAGCAGCCTTGGCGGGGGGGGTTCTAACTATGGCTACACCTTC. Translated: CASSLGGGGSNYGYTF.

V usage is TRBV4-3 and J usage is TRBJ1-3; D unresolved. V was pared by 0 bases and J by 5 bases, with 5 bases between. This CDR3 has 13 amino acids. CDR1 and CDR2 from the germline V gene are LGHNA and YSLEER. CDR3 coding DNA: TGCGCCAGCAGCCAAGATATTAGAAACACCATATATTTT. Amino acid sequence: CASSQDIRNTIYF.

In this sample, this clone turned up a few times. The chain joins TRBV27 to TRBJ2-7; D is perhaps TRBD2 (5 bases). Germline V gene lookup returns CDR1 MNHEY and CDR2 SMNVEV (reference sequence). V was pared by 5 bases and J by 2 bases, with 10 bases between. The CDR3 loop spans 13 amino acids. The CDR3 bases are TGTGCCAGCAGTCGGGTGGGAGCCTACGAGCAGTACTTC. It encodes CASSRVGAYEQYF.